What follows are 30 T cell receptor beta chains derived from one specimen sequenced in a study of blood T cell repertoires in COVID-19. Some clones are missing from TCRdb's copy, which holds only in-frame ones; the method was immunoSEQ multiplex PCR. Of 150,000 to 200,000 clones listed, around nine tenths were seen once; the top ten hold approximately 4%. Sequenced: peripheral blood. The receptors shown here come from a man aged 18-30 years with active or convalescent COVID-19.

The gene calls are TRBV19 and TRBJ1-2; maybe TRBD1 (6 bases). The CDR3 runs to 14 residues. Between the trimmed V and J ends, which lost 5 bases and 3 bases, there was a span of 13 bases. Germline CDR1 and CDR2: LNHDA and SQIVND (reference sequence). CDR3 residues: CASSPGHKYYGYTF. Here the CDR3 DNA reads TGTGCCAGTAGTCCGGGACACAAATACTATGGCTACACCTTC.

CDR3 amino acids: CATSGVLNTEAFF. The CDR3 bases are TGTGCCACCTCCGGGGTTCTGAACACTGAAGCTTTCTTT. The V gene is TRBV15, the J gene TRBJ1-1; unclear D gene. The CDR3 extends over 13 amino acids. Germline V gene lookup returns CDR1 LNHNV and CDR2 YYDKDF (reference sequence). V dropped 8 bases and J dropped 0 bases, with 10 bases sitting between them.

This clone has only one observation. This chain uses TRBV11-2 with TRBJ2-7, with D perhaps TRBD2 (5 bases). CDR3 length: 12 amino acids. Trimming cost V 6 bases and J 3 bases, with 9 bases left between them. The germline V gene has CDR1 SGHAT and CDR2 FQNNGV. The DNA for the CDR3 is TGTGCCAGCAGACATCGGGGCTACGAGCAGTACTTC. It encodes CASRHRGYEQYF.

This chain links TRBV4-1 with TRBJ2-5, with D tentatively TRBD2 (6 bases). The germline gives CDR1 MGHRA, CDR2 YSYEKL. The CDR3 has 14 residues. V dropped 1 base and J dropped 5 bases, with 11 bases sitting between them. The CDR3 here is CASSQVGLRETQYF. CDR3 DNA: TGCGCCAGCAGCCAAGTCGGACTAAGGGAGACCCAGTACTTC.

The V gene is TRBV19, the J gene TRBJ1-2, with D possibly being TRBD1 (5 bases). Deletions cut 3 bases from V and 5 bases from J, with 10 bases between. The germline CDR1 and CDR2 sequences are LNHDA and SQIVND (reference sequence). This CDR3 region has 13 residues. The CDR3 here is CASSIRDSYGYTF. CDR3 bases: TGTGCCAGTAGTATCCGAGACAGTTATGGCTACACCTTC.

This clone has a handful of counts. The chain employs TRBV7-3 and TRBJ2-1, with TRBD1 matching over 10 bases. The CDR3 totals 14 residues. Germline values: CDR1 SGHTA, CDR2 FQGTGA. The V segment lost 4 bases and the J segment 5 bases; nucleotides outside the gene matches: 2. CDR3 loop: CASSSGQGNNEQFF. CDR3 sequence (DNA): TGTGCCAGCAGCTCGGGACAGGGGAACAATGAGCAGTTCTTC. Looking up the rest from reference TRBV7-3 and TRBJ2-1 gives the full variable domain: GAGVSQTPSNKVTEKGKYVELRCDPISGHTALYWYRQSLGQGPEFLIYFQGTGAADDSGLPNDRFFAVRPEGSVSTLKIQRTERGDSAVYLCASSSGQGNNEQFFGPGTRLTVL.

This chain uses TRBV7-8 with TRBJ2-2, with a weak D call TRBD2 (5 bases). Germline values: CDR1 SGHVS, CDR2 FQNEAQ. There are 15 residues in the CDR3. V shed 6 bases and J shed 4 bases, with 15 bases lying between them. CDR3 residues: CASSEEESPTGELFF. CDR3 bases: TGTGCCAGCAGTGAGGAGGAATCTCCCACCGGGGAGCTGTTTTTT.

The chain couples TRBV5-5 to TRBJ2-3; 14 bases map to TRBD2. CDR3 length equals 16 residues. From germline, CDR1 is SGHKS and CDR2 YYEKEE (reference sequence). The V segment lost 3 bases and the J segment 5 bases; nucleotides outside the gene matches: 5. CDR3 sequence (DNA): TGTGCCAGCAGCTCGGAGGGGACTAGCGGGAGAGATACGCAGTATTTT. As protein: CASSSEGTSGRDTQYF.

CDR3 nucleotides: TGCGCCAGCAGCCTTGGCGGGAGAGAGGGCGGGGAGCTGTTTTTT. Protein product: CASSLGGREGGELFF. J is TRBJ2-2 and V is TRBV4-1, with TRBD2 matching 7 bases. CDR3 length equals 15 residues. The germline CDR1 and CDR2 sequences are MGHRA and YSYEKL. V dropped 4 bases and J dropped 7; count of bases not matched to a gene: 9.

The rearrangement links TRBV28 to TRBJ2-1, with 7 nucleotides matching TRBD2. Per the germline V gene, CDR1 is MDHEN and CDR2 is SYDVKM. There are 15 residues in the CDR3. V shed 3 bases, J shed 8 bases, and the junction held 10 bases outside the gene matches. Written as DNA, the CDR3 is TGTGCCAGCAGTTTCTTCGCGGGAGCAGGCGATGAGCAGTTCTTC. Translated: CASSFFAGAGDEQFF. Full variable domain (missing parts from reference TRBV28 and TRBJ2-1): DVKVTQSSRYLVKRTGEKVFLECVQDMDHENMFWYRQDPGLGLRLIYFSYDVKMKEKGDIPEGYSVSREKKERFSLILESASTNQTSMYLCASSFFAGAGDEQFFGPGTRLTVL.

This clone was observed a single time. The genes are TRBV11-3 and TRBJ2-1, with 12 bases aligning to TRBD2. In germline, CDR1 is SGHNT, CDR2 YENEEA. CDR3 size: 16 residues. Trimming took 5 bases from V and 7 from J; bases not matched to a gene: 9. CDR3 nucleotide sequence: TGTGCCAGCAGCAATCTAGCGGGAGGGCCTCTGAATGAGCAGTTCTTC. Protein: CASSNLAGGPLNEQFF.

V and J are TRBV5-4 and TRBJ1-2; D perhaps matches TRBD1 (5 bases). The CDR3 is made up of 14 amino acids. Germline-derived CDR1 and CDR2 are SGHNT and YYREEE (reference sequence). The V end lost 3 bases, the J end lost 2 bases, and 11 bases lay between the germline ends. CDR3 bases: TGTGCCAGCAGCTCCTCAAGGGGAAACTATGGCTACACCTTC. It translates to CASSSSRGNYGYTF.

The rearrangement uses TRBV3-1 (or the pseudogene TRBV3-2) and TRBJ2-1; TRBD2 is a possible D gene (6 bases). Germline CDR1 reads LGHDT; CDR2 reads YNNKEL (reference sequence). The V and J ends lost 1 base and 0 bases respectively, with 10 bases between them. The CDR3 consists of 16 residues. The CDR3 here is CASSQGLASSYNEQFF. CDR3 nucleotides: TGTGCCAGCAGCCAAGGGCTAGCGTCCTCCTACAATGAGCAGTTCTTC.

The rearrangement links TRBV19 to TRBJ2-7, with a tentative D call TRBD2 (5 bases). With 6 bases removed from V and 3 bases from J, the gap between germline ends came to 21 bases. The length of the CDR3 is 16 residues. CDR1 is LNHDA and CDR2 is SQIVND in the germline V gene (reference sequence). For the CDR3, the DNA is TGTGCCAGTAGCATAACTTGGGCCTCCGGGAACTACGAGCAGTACTTC. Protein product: CASSITWASGNYEQYF.

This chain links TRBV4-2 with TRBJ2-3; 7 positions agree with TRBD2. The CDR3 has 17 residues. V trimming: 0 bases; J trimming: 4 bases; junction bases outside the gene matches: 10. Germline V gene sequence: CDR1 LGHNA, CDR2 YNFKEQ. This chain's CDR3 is CASSQDRRGRRADTQYF. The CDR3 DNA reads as TGTGCCAGCAGCCAAGATCGTCGCGGGAGAAGGGCAGATACGCAGTATTTT.

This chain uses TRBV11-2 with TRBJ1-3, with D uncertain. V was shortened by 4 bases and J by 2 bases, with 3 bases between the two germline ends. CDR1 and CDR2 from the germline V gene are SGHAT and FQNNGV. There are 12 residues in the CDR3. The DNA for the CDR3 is TGTGCCAGCAGCTCTCCTGGAAACACCATATATTTT. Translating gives CASSSPGNTIYF.

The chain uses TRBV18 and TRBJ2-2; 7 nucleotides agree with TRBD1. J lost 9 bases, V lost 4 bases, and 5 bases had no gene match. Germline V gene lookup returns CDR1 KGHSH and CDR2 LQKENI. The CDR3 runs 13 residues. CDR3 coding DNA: TGTGCCAGCTCACAAAACAGGGGATGGGAGCTGTTTTTT. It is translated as CASSQNRGWELFF. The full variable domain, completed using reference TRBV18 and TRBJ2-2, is NAGVMQNPRHLVRRRGQEARLRCSPMKGHSHVYWYRQLPEEGLKFMVYLQKENIIDESGMPKERFSAEFPKEGPSILRIQQVVRGDSAAYFCASSQNRGWELFFGEGSRLTVL.

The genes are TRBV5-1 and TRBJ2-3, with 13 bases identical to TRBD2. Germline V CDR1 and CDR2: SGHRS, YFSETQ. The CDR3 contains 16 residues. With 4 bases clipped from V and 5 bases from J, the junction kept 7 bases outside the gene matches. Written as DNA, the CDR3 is TGCGCCAGCAGCCATGGGACTAGCGGGATACTAGATACGCAGTATTTT. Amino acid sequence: CASSHGTSGILDTQYF.

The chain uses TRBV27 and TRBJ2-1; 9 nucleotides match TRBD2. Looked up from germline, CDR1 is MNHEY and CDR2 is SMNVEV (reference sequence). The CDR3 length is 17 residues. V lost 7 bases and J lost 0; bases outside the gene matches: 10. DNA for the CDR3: TGTGCCAGCAAAGGTCTGCGGGAGGGTAGCTCCTACAATGAGCAGTTCTTC. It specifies CASKGLREGSSYNEQFF.

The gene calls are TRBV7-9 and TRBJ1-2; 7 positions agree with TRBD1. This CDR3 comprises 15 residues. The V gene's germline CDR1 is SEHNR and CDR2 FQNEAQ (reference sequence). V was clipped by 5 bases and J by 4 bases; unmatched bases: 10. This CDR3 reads CASSHPEQGRYGYTF. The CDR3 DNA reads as TGTGCCAGCAGCCACCCCGAACAGGGGCGCTATGGCTACACCTTC. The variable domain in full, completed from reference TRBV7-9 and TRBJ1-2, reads DTGVSQNPRHKITKRGQNVTFRCDPISEHNRLYWYRQTLGQGPEFLTYFQNEAQLEKSRLLSDRFSAERPKGSFSTLEIQRTEQGDSAMYLCASSHPEQGRYGYTFGSGTRLTVV.

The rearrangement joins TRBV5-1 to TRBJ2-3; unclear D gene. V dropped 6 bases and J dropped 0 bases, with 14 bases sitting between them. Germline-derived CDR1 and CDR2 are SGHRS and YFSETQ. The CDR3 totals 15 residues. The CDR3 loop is CASTHRSPSTDTQYF. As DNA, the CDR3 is TGCGCCAGCACCCACCGTAGCCCTAGCACAGATACGCAGTATTTT.

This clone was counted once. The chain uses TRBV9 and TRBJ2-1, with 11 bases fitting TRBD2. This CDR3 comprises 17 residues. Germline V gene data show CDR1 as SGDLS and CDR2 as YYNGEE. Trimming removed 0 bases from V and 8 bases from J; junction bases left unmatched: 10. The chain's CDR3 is CASSVATTSGRFDEQFF. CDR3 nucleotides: TGTGCCAGCAGCGTAGCTACAACTAGCGGGAGATTCGATGAGCAGTTCTTC.

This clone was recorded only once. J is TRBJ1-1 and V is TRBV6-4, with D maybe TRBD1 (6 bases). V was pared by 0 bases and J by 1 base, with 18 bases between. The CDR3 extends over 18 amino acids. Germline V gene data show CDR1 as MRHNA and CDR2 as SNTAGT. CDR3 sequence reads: CASSDSIAGGVGNTEAFF. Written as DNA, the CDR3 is TGTGCCAGCAGTGACTCGATAGCTGGGGGCGTGGGGAACACTGAAGCTTTCTTT.

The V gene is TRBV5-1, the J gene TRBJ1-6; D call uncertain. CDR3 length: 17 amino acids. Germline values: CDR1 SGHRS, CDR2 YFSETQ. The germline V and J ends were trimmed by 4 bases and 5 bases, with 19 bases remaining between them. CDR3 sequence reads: CASSGGRVATDNSPLHF. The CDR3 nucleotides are TGCGCCAGCAGCGGAGGAAGAGTGGCGACGGATAATTCACCCCTCCACTTT.

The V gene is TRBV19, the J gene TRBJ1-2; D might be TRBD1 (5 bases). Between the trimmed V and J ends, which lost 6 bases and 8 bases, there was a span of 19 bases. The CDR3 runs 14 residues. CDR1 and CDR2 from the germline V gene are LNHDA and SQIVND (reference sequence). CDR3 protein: CASSPPVVKGGYTF. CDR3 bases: TGTGCCAGTAGCCCGCCGGTCGTTAAGGGGGGCTACACCTTC.

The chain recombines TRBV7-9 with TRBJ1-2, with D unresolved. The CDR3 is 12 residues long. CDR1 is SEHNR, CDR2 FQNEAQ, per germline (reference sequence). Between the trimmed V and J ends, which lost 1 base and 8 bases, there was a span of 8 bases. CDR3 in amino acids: CASSLGENGYTF. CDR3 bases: TGTGCCAGCAGCTTAGGTGAGAACGGCTACACCTTC.

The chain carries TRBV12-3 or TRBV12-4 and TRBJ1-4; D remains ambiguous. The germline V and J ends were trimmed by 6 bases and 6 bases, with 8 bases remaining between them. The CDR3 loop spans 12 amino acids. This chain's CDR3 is CASRAVDEKLFF. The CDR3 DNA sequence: TGTGCCAGCAGGGCAGTTGATGAAAAACTGTTTTTT.

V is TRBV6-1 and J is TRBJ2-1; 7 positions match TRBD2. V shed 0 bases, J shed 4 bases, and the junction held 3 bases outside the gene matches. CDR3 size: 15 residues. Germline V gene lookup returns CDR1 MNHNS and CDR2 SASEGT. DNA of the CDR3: TGTGCCAGCAGTGAAGCGGTTAGCGGGTACAATGAGCAGTTCTTC. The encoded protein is CASSEAVSGYNEQFF.

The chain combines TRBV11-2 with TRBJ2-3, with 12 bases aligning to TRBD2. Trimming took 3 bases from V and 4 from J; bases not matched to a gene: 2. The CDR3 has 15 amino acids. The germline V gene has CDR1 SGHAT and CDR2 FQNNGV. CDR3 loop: CASSFGLAGSDTQYF. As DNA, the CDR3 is TGTGCCAGCAGCTTTGGACTAGCGGGATCAGATACGCAGTATTTT.

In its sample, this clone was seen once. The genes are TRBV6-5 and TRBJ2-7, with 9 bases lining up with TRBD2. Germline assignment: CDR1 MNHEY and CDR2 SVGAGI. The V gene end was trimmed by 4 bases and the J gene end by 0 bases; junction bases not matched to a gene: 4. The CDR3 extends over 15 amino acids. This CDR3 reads CASSFQAGGSYEQYF. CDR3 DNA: TGTGCCAGCAGTTTCCAAGCGGGAGGCTCCTACGAGCAGTACTTC.